A selection of T cell receptor beta chains follows, all from one sample in a study of TIL therapy for anti-PD-1-resistant metastatic lung cancer. Sequencing was performed with immunoSEQ multiplex PCR; in TCRdb, only in-frame clones are kept and a portion is missing. Among 15,000 to 20,000 clones listed, under 90% were seen once. This specimen was blood, taken at baseline. Every receptor here comes from a person between 30 and 80 years old with non-small cell lung cancer. CDR3s include the opening cysteine and the closing phenylalanine or tryptophan. A D gene is named only where the DNA matches it firmly. Only part of the rows carry a size: once, few, many, or a class if the clone is expanded.

TRBJ1-5 | TRBV10-3 | 15 | - | once | CAISDGTHSNQPQHF | TGTGCCATCAGTGACGGGACACATAGCAATCAGCCCCAGCATTTT
TRBJ2-5 | TRBV6-5 | 15 | - | once | CASKLEGMGQETQYF | TGTGCCAGCAAACTCGAAGGGATGGGGCAAGAGACCCAGTACTTC
TRBJ2-7 | TRBV9 | 15 | TRBD1 | - | CASSVAGDRGGEQYF | TGTGCCAGCAGCGTAGCTGGGGACAGGGGCGGCGAGCAGTACTTC
TRBJ2-1 | TRBV2 | 15 | - | few | CASTALPGGQGEQFF | TGTGCCAGCACCGCTTTGCCCGGGGGCCAAGGTGAGCAGTTCTTC
TRBJ1-3 | TRBV5-4 | 16 | - | - | CASSRGLVSSGNTIYF | TGTGCCAGCAGTCGGGGACTTGTGAGCTCTGGAAACACCATATATTTT
TRBJ1-2 | TRBV7-2 | 16 | TRBD1 | - | CASSPSSGTDSTGYTF | TGTGCCAGCAGCCCCTCCTCCGGGACAGACTCGACTGGCTACACCTTC
TRBJ1-1 | TRBV7-2 | 11 | - | few | CASSNFGEAFF | TGTGCCAGCAGCAACTTCGGGGAAGCTTTCTTT
TRBJ2-1 | TRBV5-1 | 19 | TRBD2 | - | CASSLLPSGGRERYNEQFF | TGCGCCAGCAGCTTGCTCCCCTCCGGCGGGAGGGAACGATACAATGAGCAGTTCTTC
TRBJ2-1 | TRBV21-1 | 18 | - | - | CASTGDRGPSPFYNEQFF | TGTGCCAGCACCGGGGACAGGGGCCCTAGCCCGTTCTACAATGAGCAGTTCTTC
TRBJ1-5 | TRBV27 | 13 | - | few | CASSLRLDQPQHF | TGTGCCAGCAGTTTAAGACTCGATCAGCCCCAGCATTTT
TRBJ2-5 | TRBV29-1 | 13 | - | - | CSVEEVRKETQYF | TGCAGCGTTGAAGAGGTTCGGAAAGAGACCCAGTACTTC
TRBJ1-5 | TRBV15 | 14 | - | - | CATSNGVGNQPQHF | TGTGCCACCAGCAATGGGGTTGGCAATCAGCCCCAGCATTTT
TRBJ1-1 | TRBV4-3 | 13 | - | - | CASSQGYNTEAFF | TGCGCCAGCAGCCAAGGTTACAACACTGAAGCTTTCTTT
TRBJ1-5 | TRBV4-2 | 15 | TRBD1 | - | CASSPRQGSNQPQHF | TGTGCCAGCAGCCCACGACAGGGCAGCAATCAGCCCCAGCATTTT
TRBJ1-3 | TRBV7-9 | 14 | - | - | CASRPVGYGNTIYF | TGTGCCAGCAGACCGGTGGGTTATGGAAACACCATATATTTT
TRBJ2-3 | TRBV14 | 12 | - | - | CASSQDQPTQYF | TGTGCCAGCAGCCAAGATCAGCCTACGCAGTATTTT
TRBJ1-1 | TRBV12-5 | 15 | - | - | CASGPGPSTSTETFF | TGTGCTAGTGGACCGGGACCCAGCACCAGCACTGAAACTTTCTTT
TRBJ2-7 | TRBV14 | 16 | TRBD1 | - | CASSQDGTGVHYEQYF | TGTGCCAGCAGCCAAGATGGGACAGGGGTACATTACGAGCAGTACTTC
TRBJ1-4 | TRBV27 | 14 | - | - | CVSRPGTTNEKLFF | TGTGTCAGCAGGCCGGGAACAACTAATGAAAAACTGTTTTTT
TRBJ1-2 | TRBV19 | 16 | - | few | CASSIDWRQRAYGYTF | TGTGCCAGTAGTATAGATTGGAGACAGCGAGCCTATGGCTACACCTTC
TRBJ1-2 | TRBV7-2 | 13 | - | few | CASSQGQDYGYTF | TGTGCCAGCAGCCAAGGCCAGGACTATGGCTACACCTTC
TRBJ1-1 | TRBV6-1 | 14 | - | - | CASSFIQGNTEAFF | TGTGCCAGCAGTTTCATACAGGGGAACACTGAAGCTTTCTTT
TRBJ2-2 | TRBV28 | 13 | - | - | CASSVPGTGELFF | TGTGCCAGCAGTGTCCCGGGCACCGGGGAGCTGTTTTTT
TRBJ1-2 | TRBV7-2 | 14 | - | - | CASSFKGAGHGYTF | TGTGCCAGCAGCTTTAAGGGTGCGGGGCATGGCTACACCTTC
TRBJ2-2 | TRBV9 | 16 | - | - | CASSVSRVVYTGELFF | TGTGCCAGCAGCGTAAGCAGGGTGGTTTACACCGGGGAGCTGTTTTTT
TRBJ2-1 | TRBV4-2 | 15 | - | - | CASSQERASYNEQFF | TGTGCCAGCAGCCAAGAGCGGGCCTCCTACAATGAGCAGTTCTTC
TRBJ1-2 | TRBV5-1 | 11 | - | - | CASSGQEDYTF | TGCGCCAGCAGCGGACAAGAGGACTACACCTTC
TRBJ2-1 | TRBV7-3 | 14 | - | - | CASSFWQGSNEQFF | TGTGCCAGCAGCTTCTGGCAGGGGAGCAATGAGCAGTTCTTC
TRBJ2-1 | TRBV2 | 13 | - | - | CASRMDSYNEQFF | TGTGCCAGCAGGATGGACAGCTACAATGAGCAGTTCTTC
TRBJ2-3 | TRBV4-3 | 15 | - | - | CASSQVHISTDTQYF | TGCGCCAGCAGCCAAGTACACATCAGCACAGATACGCAGTATTTT
TRBJ2-7 | TRBV6-6 | 13 | - | - | CASSYRGAREQYF | TGTGCCAGCAGTTACCGGGGGGCAAGGGAGCAGTACTTC
TRBJ1-5 | TRBV28 | 17 | TRBD1 | once | CASRGTDHFYSNQPQHF | TGTGCCAGCAGGGGGACAGATCACTTTTATAGCAATCAGCCCCAGCATTTT
TRBJ2-4 | TRBV7-2 | 16 | - | - | CASSSDTRLAKNIQYF | TGTGCCAGCAGCTCTGACACCAGGCTAGCCAAAAACATTCAGTACTTC
TRBJ2-7 | TRBV6-6 | 13 | TRBD1 | - | CASGGQGYYEQYF | TGTGCCAGCGGGGGACAGGGTTACTACGAGCAGTACTTC
TRBJ1-1 | TRBV7-3 | 14 | - | - | CASSRTGSGTEAFF | TGTGCCAGCAGCCGTACAGGGTCAGGTACTGAAGCTTTCTTT
TRBJ2-7 | TRBV7-2 | 14 | TRBD2 | - | CASSFEREAYEQYF | TGTGCCAGCAGCTTCGAGCGGGAGGCCTACGAGCAGTACTTC
TRBJ2-7 | TRBV7-2 | 15 | TRBD1 | - | CASSSRTGQGHEQYF | TGTGCCAGCAGCTCTCGAACGGGACAGGGACACGAGCAGTACTTC
TRBJ2-1 | TRBV7-9 | 15 | TRBD2 | - | CASSPTSGTYNEQFF | TGTGCCAGCAGCCCGACTAGCGGTACCTACAATGAGCAGTTCTTC
TRBJ2-1 | TRBV12-5 | 14 | - | - | CASGSYNNYNEQFF | TGTGCTAGTGGCTCCTACAATAACTACAATGAGCAGTTCTTC
TRBJ2-5 | TRBV7-2 | 14 | - | - | CASSLVWLTETQYF | TGTGCCAGCAGCTTAGTTTGGCTTACAGAGACCCAGTACTTC
TRBJ2-5 | TRBV6-6 | 11 | - | - | CASSGEETQYF | TGTGCCAGCAGTGGAGAAGAGACCCAGTACTTC
TRBJ2-3 | TRBV7-3 | 16 | - | - | CASSFNGAGRTDTQYF | TGTGCCAGCAGCTTTAATGGGGCTGGGCGCACAGATACGCAGTATTTT
TRBJ1-5 | TRBV6-1 | 13 | - | once | CASSERERQPQHF | TGTGCCAGCAGTGAACGGGAAAGGCAGCCCCAGCATTTT
TRBJ2-3 | TRBV5-5 | 18 | TRBD2 | - | CASSLVLAGATSTDTQYF | TGTGCCAGCAGCTTGGTACTAGCGGGGGCAACTAGCACAGATACGCAGTATTTT
TRBJ2-7 | TRBV7-9 | 12 | TRBD1 | - | CASSAGGHEQYF | TGTGCCAGCAGCGCAGGGGGTCATGAGCAGTACTTC
TRBJ1-2 | TRBV6-5 | 11 | - | - | CATGGNYGYTF | TGTGCCACCGGGGGGAACTATGGCTACACCTTC
TRBJ1-5 | TRBV6-6 | 14 | - | - | CASSYGGSNQPQHF | TGTGCCAGCAGTTACGGGGGTAGCAATCAGCCCCAGCATTTT
TRBJ1-1 | TRBV19 | 15 | - | - | CASRLGSGVDTEAFF | TGTGCCAGCCGTTTGGGAAGCGGAGTCGACACTGAAGCTTTCTTT
TRBJ2-1 | TRBV28 | 11 | - | - | CASSLVHEQFF | TGTGCCAGCAGTTTAGTCCATGAGCAGTTCTTC
TRBJ2-1 | TRBV4-3 | 20 | TRBD2 | - | CASSQEKVAGAPTFYNEQFF | TGCGCCAGCAGCCAAGAGAAGGTAGCGGGGGCCCCTACATTCTACAATGAGCAGTTCTTC
TRBJ2-3 | TRBV7-6 | 15 | - | - | CASSLAASGTDTQYF | TGTGCCAGCAGCTTAGCCGCTAGCGGCACAGATACGCAGTATTTT
TRBJ1-5 | TRBV5-6 | 14 | - | few | CASTTTGIHQPQHF | TGTGCCAGCACAACAACGGGAATTCATCAGCCCCAGCATTTT
TRBJ2-1 | TRBV28 | 15 | TRBD1 | once | CASSLETGGPDEQFF | TGTGCCAGCAGTTTGGAGACAGGGGGCCCCGATGAGCAGTTCTTC
TRBJ2-5 | TRBV4-1 | 15 | TRBD1 | - | CASSHRDRVQETQYF | TGCGCCAGCAGCCACCGGGACAGGGTCCAAGAGACCCAGTACTTC
TRBJ2-3 | TRBV6-5 | 13 | - | - | CASSYTNTDTQYF | TGTGCCAGCAGTTACACAAATACAGATACGCAGTATTTT
TRBJ1-5 | TRBV5-6 | 15 | TRBD1 | - | CASSLGAGGFQPQHF | TGTGCCAGCAGCTTGGGAGCAGGGGGCTTTCAGCCCCAGCATTTT